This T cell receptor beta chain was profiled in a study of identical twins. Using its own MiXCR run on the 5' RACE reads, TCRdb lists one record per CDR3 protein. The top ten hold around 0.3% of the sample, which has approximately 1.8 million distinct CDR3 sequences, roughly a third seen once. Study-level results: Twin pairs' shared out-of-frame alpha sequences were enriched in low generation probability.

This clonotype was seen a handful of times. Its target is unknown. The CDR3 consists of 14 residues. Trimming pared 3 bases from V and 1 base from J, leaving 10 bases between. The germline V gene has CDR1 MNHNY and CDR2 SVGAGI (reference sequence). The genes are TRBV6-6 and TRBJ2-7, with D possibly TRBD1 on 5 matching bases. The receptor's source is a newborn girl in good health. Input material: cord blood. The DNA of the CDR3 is TGTGCCAGCAGTTATACAGGTTTTTCCTACGAGCAGTACTTC. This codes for CASSYTGFSYEQYF.